Following are 4 T cell receptor beta chains from one sample sequenced in a study of cytomegalovirus exposure and HLA in healthy donors. Researchers ran the PCR with 60 Vbeta and 13 Jbeta primers. The repertoire was sequenced with immunoSEQ multiplex PCR; TCRdb's copy has only in-frame clones and lacks some. Of around 120,000 clones in the sample, about 80% were seen once. The sequenced material came from PBMCs. These receptor sequences come from a man in his late teens or twenties in good health and CMV-seronegative.

The genes are TRBV11-3 and TRBJ1-2, with D perhaps TRBD1 (6 bases). V was shortened by 5 bases and J by 1 base, with 11 bases between the two germline ends. CDR1 and CDR2 from the germline V gene are SGHNT and YENEEA. The CDR3 covers 14 residues. The CDR3, as DNA: TGTGCCAGCAGCCCTTGGACAGTTAACTATGGCTACACCTTC. Its translation is CASSPWTVNYGYTF.

This clone was detected only a few times. CDR3 nucleotides: TGTGCCAGCAGCCCCGACAGGGTAGGTGATCAGTTCTTC. Amino acid sequence: CASSPDRVGDQFF. V gene TRBV11-2 combines with J gene TRBJ2-1; 7 nucleotides align to TRBD1. The germline V gene encodes CDR1 SGHAT and CDR2 FQNNGV. After removal of 5 bases from V and 13 bases from J, the junction contained 11 bases not matched to a gene. The CDR3 loop spans 13 amino acids.

The V and J genes are TRBV5-6 and TRBJ1-3, with D possibly TRBD1 on 6 matching bases. This CDR3 contains 17 residues. The germline V and J ends were trimmed by 1 base and 4 bases, with 18 bases remaining between them. CDR1 and CDR2 (germline): SGHDT, YYEEEE. CDR3: CASSLRQGLANGNTIYF. The CDR3 DNA is TGTGCCAGCAGCTTGAGGCAGGGGCTGGCTAACGGAAACACCATATATTTT.

The rearrangement uses TRBV29-1 and TRBJ2-2; maybe TRBD1 (6 bases). Germline V lookup: CDR1 SQVTM, CDR2 ANQGSEA. Trimming took 5 bases from V and 6 from J, leaving 13 bases between them. This CDR3 is built from 13 residues. As DNA, the CDR3 is TGCAGCGTTACCCTAGGGGGATCCGGGGAGCTGTTTTTT. It encodes CSVTLGGSGELFF.